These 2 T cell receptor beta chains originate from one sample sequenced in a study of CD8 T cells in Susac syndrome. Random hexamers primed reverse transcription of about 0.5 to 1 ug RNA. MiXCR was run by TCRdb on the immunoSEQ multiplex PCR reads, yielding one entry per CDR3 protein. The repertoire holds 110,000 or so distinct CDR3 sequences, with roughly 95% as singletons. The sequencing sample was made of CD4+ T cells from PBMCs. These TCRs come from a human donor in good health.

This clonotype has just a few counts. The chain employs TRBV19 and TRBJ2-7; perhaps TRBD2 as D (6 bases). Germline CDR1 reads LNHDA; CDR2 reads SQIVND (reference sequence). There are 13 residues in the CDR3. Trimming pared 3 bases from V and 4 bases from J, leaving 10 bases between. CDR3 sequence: CASSIGRTYEQYF. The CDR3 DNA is TGTGCCAGTAGTATCGGGAGAACATACGAGCAGTACTTC.

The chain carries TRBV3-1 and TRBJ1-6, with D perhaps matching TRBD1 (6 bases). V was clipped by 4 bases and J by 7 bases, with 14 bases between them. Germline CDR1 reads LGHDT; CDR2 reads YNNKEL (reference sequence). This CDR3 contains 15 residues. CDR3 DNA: TGTGCCAGCAGCCGAGTTGAAGGGGGAAATTCACCCCTCCACTTT. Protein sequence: CASSRVEGGNSPLHF. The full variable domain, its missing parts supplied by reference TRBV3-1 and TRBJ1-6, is DTAVSQTPKYLVTQMGNDKSIKCEQNLGHDTMYWYKQDSKKFLKIMFSYNNKELIINETVPNRFSPKSPDKAHLNLHINSLELGDSAVYFCASSRVEGGNSPLHFGNGTRLTVT.